Each of the 31 T cell receptor beta chains below was sequenced from the same sample in a study of memory CD4+ T cells and cytomegalovirus serostatus (dated by TCRdb to about 2019). A FACSAria II was used to sort memory CD4+ T cells, defined as single viable CD3+CD4+CD8-CD45RO+ cells. Libraries came from the immunoSEQ multiplex PCR assay. Here the immuneACCESS table is served through TCRdb, limited to in-frame sequences with V and J called. Missing clones are a known gap in these copies; in checked studies unresolved V genes cover under half, and the rest lacks a known reason. The sample table holds 25,000 to 30,000 clones, of which roughly 76% were seen once. The ten biggest clones cover 1% of the sample. Sequencing input: memory CD4+ T cells from blood. Receptor source: an adult in good health and CMV-seronegative.

J is TRBJ1-5 and V is TRBV27; D remains unclear. Trimming took off 0 bases at V and 3 bases at J, with 12 bases between the two ends. This CDR3 region has 16 residues. Germline V CDR1 and CDR2: MNHEY, SMNVEV (reference sequence). DNA for the CDR3: TGTGCCAGCAGTTTATCATCCAGGACCCTCAATCAGCCCCAGCATTTT. It yields the protein CASSLSSRTLNQPQHF.

CDR3 amino acids: CASSLEGTDTQYF. As DNA, the CDR3 is TGTGCCAGCAGTTTAGAAGGAACAGATACGCAGTATTTT. The rearrangement uses TRBV28 and TRBJ2-3; no clear D gene. Between the trimmed V and J ends, which lost 2 bases and 3 bases, there was a span of 6 bases. The CDR3 is made up of 13 amino acids. Germline loops: CDR1 MDHEN, CDR2 SYDVKM.

V usage is TRBV7-2 and J usage is TRBJ1-2; possible D gene TRBD1, 6 bases. Germline V gene lookup returns CDR1 SGHTA and CDR2 FQGNSA. V lost 3 bases and J 8 bases, leaving 16 bases between the germline ends. This CDR3 is built from 14 residues. Here the CDR3 DNA reads TGTGCCAGCAGCTTTTGGGGGCCCCTAGCAGGCTACACCTTC. Translation: CASSFWGPLAGYTF.

This clone was recorded once. This sequence joins TRBV10-3 and TRBJ2-7, with D possibly matching TRBD1 (5 bases). CDR1 ENHRY and CDR2 SYGVKD come from the germline V gene. Trimming stripped 5 bases from V and 6 bases from J, with 11 bases between. The CDR3 totals 12 residues. The CDR3 spells CAISPQGGEQYF. CDR3 sequence (DNA): TGTGCCATCAGTCCGCAGGGTGGCGAGCAGTACTTC.

The chain recombines TRBV4-3 with TRBJ2-1, with 8 bases matching TRBD2. There are 15 residues in the CDR3. Germline values: CDR1 LGHNA, CDR2 YSLEER. Losses at the gene ends were 2 bases for V and 8 bases for J; bases not matched to a gene: 8. As DNA, the CDR3 is TGCGCCAGCAGCCAACCCTCGGGGGGGATCCATGAGCAGTTCTTC. Its protein product is CASSQPSGGIHEQFF.

This CDR3 is CAISGQETGELFF. Written as DNA, the CDR3 is TGTGCCATCAGTGGACAGGAAACCGGGGAGCTGTTTTTT. The chain has TRBV10-3 and TRBJ2-2, with D possibly being TRBD1 (6 bases). Per germline, CDR1 ENHRY and CDR2 SYGVKD. This CDR3 has 13 residues. The germline V and J ends were trimmed by 4 bases and 5 bases, with 8 bases remaining between them.

The chain carries TRBV19 and TRBJ2-7; D is unresolved. This CDR3 region has 13 residues. With 5 bases removed from V and 6 bases from J, the gap between germline ends came to 14 bases. Germline CDR1 LNHDA, CDR2 SQIVND (reference sequence). For the CDR3, the DNA is TGTGCCAGTAGTGCGTCGTACGGTGCCGAGCAGTACTTC. Amino acid sequence: CASSASYGAEQYF.

CDR3 bases: TGTGCCAGCAGCCCCAAGGGGGAGACCCAGTACTTC. This gives the protein CASSPKGETQYF. The V gene is TRBV5-4, the J gene TRBJ2-5; D might be TRBD1 (5 bases). Germline V lookup: CDR1 SGHNT, CDR2 YYREEE (reference sequence). The CDR3 is 12 residues long. V lost 4 bases, J lost 5 bases, and 9 bases lay in between.

CDR3 residues: CASSLNAGTGYSNQPQHF. For the CDR3, the DNA is TGTGCCAGCAGCTTAAATGCCGGGACCGGCTATAGCAATCAGCCCCAGCATTTT. The rearrangement links TRBV7-8 to TRBJ1-5, with D perhaps matching TRBD1 (5 bases). V was clipped by 2 bases and J by 0 bases, with 17 bases between them. This CDR3 contains 18 residues. Per germline, CDR1 SGHVS and CDR2 FQNEAQ.

The chain joins TRBV11-3 to TRBJ2-7; 9 bases are shared with TRBD1. The germline CDR1 and CDR2 sequences are SGHNT and YENEEA. This CDR3 has 14 amino acids. Germline trimming cut 2 bases from V and 3 bases from J; bases unmatched to any gene: 2. CDR3 sequence: CASSLKTGGYEQYF. The CDR3 bases are TGTGCCAGCAGCTTAAAGACAGGGGGCTACGAGCAGTACTTC.

The J gene is TRBJ2-5, the V gene TRBV15; D possibly corresponds to TRBD1 (5 bases). CDR1 and CDR2 (germline): LNHNV, YYDKDF (reference sequence). Trimming stripped 0 bases from V and 3 bases from J, with 11 bases between. The CDR3 is 15 residues long. For the CDR3, the DNA is TGTGCCACCAGCAGAGATCTGACAGAAAAAGAGACCCAGTACTTC. Translating gives CATSRDLTEKETQYF. Looking up the rest from reference TRBV15 and TRBJ2-5 gives the full variable domain: DAMVIQNPRYQVTQFGKPVTLSCSQTLNHNVMYWYQQKSSQAPKLLFHYYDKDFNNEADTPDNFQSRRPNTSFCFLDIRSPGLGDTAMYLCATSRDLTEKETQYFGPGTRLLVL.

This chain joins TRBV4-2 and TRBJ2-3; 7 bases are a match to TRBD2. The CDR3 runs 17 residues. CDR1 and CDR2 from the germline V gene are LGHNA and YNFKEQ. V gave up 0 bases and J gave up 5 bases; unmatched junction bases: 11. The CDR3 DNA sequence: TGTGCCAGCAGCCAAGATTGGGAACGGGGCGGGAGAGATACGCAGTATTTT. It is translated as CASSQDWERGGRDTQYF.

The J gene is TRBJ1-1, the V gene TRBV19, with D hard to call. CDR1 and CDR2 (germline): LNHDA, SQIVND (reference sequence). The CDR3 is made up of 15 amino acids. The ends were cut back, 7 bases at V and 6 bases at J, with 21 bases in the middle. For the CDR3, the DNA is TGTGCCAGTACCACCACCACGGCCGAGAGACCTGAAGCTTTCTTT. Residues: CASTTTTAERPEAFF.

The rearrangement joins TRBV4-3 to TRBJ1-4; maybe TRBD1 (5 bases). The CDR3 runs to 16 residues. Trimming removed 1 base from V and 6 bases from J, with 15 bases in between. The germline V gene has CDR1 LGHNA and CDR2 YSLEER. This chain's CDR3 is CASSQVGGGLDEKLFF. CDR3 sequence (DNA): TGCGCCAGCAGCCAAGTGGGGGGAGGACTGGATGAAAAACTGTTTTTT.

The V and J genes are TRBV10-3 and TRBJ1-6; 7 nucleotides align to TRBD1. CDR3 length equals 12 residues. Germline trimming cut 11 bases from V and 7 bases from J; bases unmatched to any gene: 5. Germline CDR1 ENHRY, CDR2 SYGVKD. The CDR3 loop reads CASRQGNSPLHF. Written as DNA, the CDR3 is TGTGCCTCAAGACAGGGAAATTCACCCCTCCACTTT.

This chain joins TRBV11-3 and TRBJ2-1; D not resolved. Germline loops: CDR1 SGHNT, CDR2 YENEEA. CDR3 size: 13 residues. The V and J ends lost 4 bases and 4 bases respectively, with 8 bases between them. CDR3 sequence reads: CASSSDAYNEQFF. CDR3 DNA sequence: TGTGCCAGCAGCTCAGATGCTTACAATGAGCAGTTCTTC.

This chain uses TRBV7-9 with TRBJ2-1; 12 bases match TRBD2. The CDR3 loop spans 15 amino acids. Per germline, CDR1 SEHNR and CDR2 FQNEAQ (reference sequence). After removal of 6 bases from V and 12 bases from J, the junction contained 12 bases not matched to a gene. CDR3 sequence (DNA): TGTGCCAGCAGTCGGACTAGCGGGAAAGTGGGCGGGCAGTTCTTC. Encoded protein: CASSRTSGKVGGQFF.

The V gene is TRBV5-1, the J gene TRBJ1-1; no reliable D call. The CDR3 contains 16 residues. CDR1 and CDR2 (germline): SGHRS, YFSETQ. V was cut by 4 bases and J by 3 bases, with 19 bases left in between. CDR3 sequence reads: CASSINRTTLHTEAFF. The CDR3 DNA sequence: TGCGCCAGCAGCATCAACCGCACAACGCTTCACACTGAAGCTTTCTTT. Together with reference TRBV5-1 and TRBJ1-1, the CDR3 gives the full variable domain: KAGVTQTPRYLIKTRGQQVTLSCSPISGHRSVSWYQQTPGQGLQFLFEYFSETQRNKGNFPGRFSGRQFSNSRSEMNVSTLELGDSALYLCASSINRTTLHTEAFFGQGTRLTVV.

This clone has a handful of counts. The chain uses TRBV19 and TRBJ1-4; 7 bases are shared with TRBD1. V trimming: 7 bases; J trimming: 4 bases; junction bases outside the gene matches: 6. The CDR3 has 14 amino acids. Germline V gene sequence: CDR1 LNHDA, CDR2 SQIVND (reference sequence). Written as DNA, the CDR3 is TGTGCCAGTATTCGACAGGGAAGTAATGAAAAACTGTTTTTT. Amino acids: CASIRQGSNEKLFF.

The chain links TRBV6-5 to TRBJ1-5, with 10 bases that match TRBD1. Germline CDR1 reads MNHEY; CDR2 reads SVGAGI. The CDR3 is made up of 15 amino acids. Trimming at V came to 6 bases and at J to 2 bases, leaving 4 bases not matched to a gene. CDR3 amino acids: CASRPGTGGNQPQHF. The CDR3 region has the DNA TGTGCCAGCAGACCAGGGACAGGGGGCAATCAGCCCCAGCATTTT.

The V and J genes are TRBV2 and TRBJ2-2; D remains unclear. There are 15 residues in the CDR3. V was pared by 2 bases and J by 6 bases, with 13 bases between. CDR1 and CDR2 (germline): SNHLY, FYNNEI. The CDR3 nucleotides are TGTGCCAGCAGTGAAAGGACGGCTCGCTCCGGGGAGCTGTTTTTT. It is translated as CASSERTARSGELFF.

The rearrangement joins TRBV11-2 to TRBJ2-5, with D maybe TRBD2 (6 bases). The V gene's germline CDR1 is SGHAT and CDR2 FQNNGV. The CDR3 runs 14 residues. V lost 2 bases and J 0 bases, leaving 7 bases between the germline ends. CDR3 coding DNA: TGTGCCAGCAGCTTATTAGCGGACCAAGAGACCCAGTACTTC. Translated: CASSLLADQETQYF.

This chain uses TRBV11-2 with TRBJ2-1; 9 nucleotides match TRBD2. Per the germline V gene, CDR1 is SGHAT and CDR2 is FQNNGV. This CDR3 contains 17 residues. Losses at the gene ends were 5 bases for V and 2 bases for J; bases not matched to a gene: 10. This CDR3 is CASSLTDAGGPYNEQFF. The CDR3 coding sequence is TGTGCCAGCAGCCTCACTGATGCGGGAGGGCCCTACAATGAGCAGTTCTTC.

This chain connects TRBV10-2 to TRBJ1-2; 7 nucleotides line up with TRBD1. Germline V gives CDR1 WSHSY, CDR2 SAAADI. The V segment lost 4 bases and the J segment 3 bases; nucleotides outside the gene matches: 8. CDR3 size: 15 residues. CDR3 in amino acids: CASSGLRDSDYGYTF. The DNA for the CDR3 is TGCGCCAGCAGTGGCCTCCGGGACAGCGACTATGGCTACACCTTC.

This chain links TRBV10-3 with TRBJ2-3; no clear D. The CDR3 is 14 amino acids. V gave up 0 bases and J gave up 4 bases, with 8 bases separating them. Germline CDR1 reads ENHRY; CDR2 reads SYGVKD. Here the CDR3 DNA reads TGTGCCATCAGTGAGTCGAAGGTTTCAGATACGCAGTATTTT. It encodes CAISESKVSDTQYF.

The V call is TRBV7-2, the J call TRBJ1-1; no clear D gene. The germline V and J ends were trimmed by 7 bases and 1 base, with 4 bases remaining between them. The CDR3 contains 11 residues. The germline V gene has CDR1 SGHTA and CDR2 FQGNSA. CDR3 residues: CASKSNTEAFF. CDR3 DNA sequence: TGTGCCAGCAAGTCGAACACTGAAGCTTTCTTT.

This clone was seen more than once but under ten times. This sequence joins TRBV19 and TRBJ1-2, with 9 bases aligning to TRBD1. V shed 4 bases and J 0 bases; nucleotides not matched to a gene: 9. Germline CDR1 LNHDA, CDR2 SQIVND (reference sequence). This CDR3 is built from 17 residues. CDR3 nucleotide sequence: TGTGCCAGTAGTACCCCCCCGGACAGGGGACCTAACTATGGCTACACCTTC. This codes for CASSTPPDRGPNYGYTF. Looking up the rest from reference TRBV19 and TRBJ1-2 gives the full variable domain: DGGITQSPKYLFRKEGQNVTLSCEQNLNHDAMYWYRQDPGQGLRLIYYSQIVNDFQKGDIAEGYSVSREKKESFPLTVTSAQKNPTAFYLCASSTPPDRGPNYGYTFGSGTRLTVV.

The chain recombines TRBV6-5 with TRBJ1-4; 7 bases map to TRBD1. The CDR3 loop spans 14 amino acids. Germline CDR1 MNHEY, CDR2 SVGAGI. V lost 2 bases, J lost 7 bases, and 4 bases stayed unmatched. CDR3 protein: CASSYRGRTEKLFF. Here the CDR3 DNA reads TGTGCCAGCAGTTACAGGGGGCGTACTGAAAAACTGTTTTTT.

The genes are TRBV27 and TRBJ1-4; TRBD1 agrees at 7 bases. With V trimmed by 5 bases and J by 8 bases, 8 bases remained unmatched. CDR1 and CDR2 (germline): MNHEY, SMNVEV (reference sequence). The CDR3 has 14 residues. The CDR3 here is CASSTRQGGEKLFF. The CDR3 bases are TGTGCCAGCAGTACCCGACAGGGTGGGGAAAAACTGTTTTTT.

The rearrangement uses TRBV9 and TRBJ2-1; 10 bases align to TRBD2. CDR1 and CDR2 (germline): SGDLS, YYNGEE. Losses at the gene ends were 4 bases for V and 3 bases for J; bases not matched to a gene: 4. CDR3 length: 15 residues. CDR3 DNA: TGTGCCAGCAGCATTAGCGGGGGGAACTACAATGAGCAGTTCTTC. This gives the protein CASSISGGNYNEQFF.

The chain uses TRBV6-5 and TRBJ1-1; a weak D match, TRBD1 (6 bases). V lost 4 bases, J lost 1 base, and 7 bases lay in between. This CDR3 is built from 13 residues. CDR1 is MNHEY and CDR2 is SVGAGI in the germline V gene. CDR3 coding DNA: TGTGCCAGCAGTTTACAGGGGAACACTGAAGCTTTCTTT. It codes for CASSLQGNTEAFF.